The 17 T cell receptor beta chains given below trace back to one sample, sequenced in a study of cytomegalovirus exposure and HLA in healthy donors. PCR employed 60 Vbeta and 13 Jbeta primers. TCRdb's table, derived via immunoSEQ multiplex PCR, lists solely in-frame clones and lacks some. The sample yields over 95,000 clones, 70% to 85% seen once. The specimen was PBMCs. These receptors all come from a man aged 35-49 years in good health and CMV-seropositive.

This chain links TRBV6-5 with TRBJ1-1, with D tentatively TRBD1 (5 bases). V was trimmed by 8 bases and J by 6 bases, leaving 19 bases between them. CDR1 MNHEY and CDR2 SVGAGI come from the germline V gene. This CDR3 is built from 14 residues. The CDR3 sequence is CASFGLPKGPEAFF. The CDR3 DNA sequence: TGTGCCAGCTTTGGTTTGCCAAAGGGGCCTGAAGCTTTCTTT.

This clone came up a few times. The V call is TRBV4-3, the J call TRBJ2-6; 7 nucleotides agree with TRBD2. With V trimmed by 3 bases and J by 4 bases, 6 bases remained unmatched. This CDR3 has 16 residues. Germline V gene sequence: CDR1 LGHNA, CDR2 YSLEER. CDR3 in DNA: TGCGCCAGCAGCCATGCGGGGGAGGCCGGGGCCAACGTCCTGACTTTC. Translated, it gives CASSHAGEAGANVLTF.

The rearrangement uses TRBV7-6 and TRBJ1-2; TRBD1 is a possible D gene (5 bases). Trimming took off 5 bases at V and 5 bases at J, with 27 bases between the two ends. The CDR3 spans 18 residues. Per the germline V gene, CDR1 is SGHVS and CDR2 is FNYEAQ. The DNA of the CDR3 is TGTGCCAGCAGCCCGACCCCCCCGATGGGGGGGACCTATTATGGCTACACCTTC. It translates to CASSPTPPMGGTYYGYTF.

In its sample, this clone was seen a few times. The same CDR3 arises from other DNA sequences in this sample as well. The chain uses TRBV7-3 and TRBJ2-3; the D gene is possibly TRBD2 (5 bases). The CDR3 loop spans 14 amino acids. Per germline, CDR1 SGHTA and CDR2 FQGTGA. V was shortened by 2 bases and J by 6 bases, with 12 bases between the two germline ends. For the CDR3, the DNA is TGTGCCAGCAGCTTAGGTGAGGGTGTGGATACGCAGTATTTT. It is translated as CASSLGEGVDTQYF.

In this sample, this clone turned up once. J is TRBJ2-3 and V is TRBV9, with D unclear. The CDR3 consists of 13 residues. The germline V gene has CDR1 SGDLS and CDR2 YYNGEE. V lost 3 bases to trimming and J lost 2 bases, with 7 bases between them. The CDR3: CASSALYTDTQYF. The CDR3 region has the DNA TGTGCCAGCAGCGCCCTGTACACAGATACGCAGTATTTT.

A few counts support this clone. This chain joins TRBV6-6 and TRBJ2-3; D gene unclear. Germline V CDR1 and CDR2: MNHNY, SVGAGI (reference sequence). With 2 bases removed from V and 1 base from J, the gap between germline ends came to 10 bases. CDR3 length: 15 amino acids. CDR3 amino acids: CASSYADAGTDTQYF. CDR3 bases: TGTGCCAGCAGTTACGCCGATGCGGGCACAGATACGCAGTATTTT.

This clone was recorded only once. The V call is TRBV4-3, the J call TRBJ2-1; the D gene is possibly TRBD1 (7 bases). CDR1 and CDR2 (germline): LGHNA, YSLEER. Trimming pared 1 base from V and 9 bases from J, leaving 19 bases between. The CDR3 totals 16 residues. CDR3 region: CASSQVGGKGGFEQFF. DNA of the CDR3: TGCGCCAGCAGCCAAGTGGGAGGAAAAGGGGGCTTTGAGCAGTTCTTC.

This clone was seen a single time. The chain is built from TRBV6-6 and TRBJ1-1, with D unclear. Between the trimmed V and J ends, which lost 6 bases and 1 base, there was a span of 9 bases. Germline CDR1 reads MNHNY; CDR2 reads SVGAGI (reference sequence). The CDR3 has 13 amino acids. The chain's CDR3 is CASSRQTNTEAFF. Written as DNA, the CDR3 is TGTGCCAGCAGCCGACAAACGAACACTGAAGCTTTCTTT.

The chain has TRBV7-6 and TRBJ2-7; TRBD1 is a possible D gene (5 bases). The germline V and J ends were trimmed by 2 bases and 7 bases, with 18 bases remaining between them. This CDR3 has 15 residues. The germline gives CDR1 SGHVS, CDR2 FNYEAQ. The CDR3 region has the DNA TGTGCCAGCAGCTTATCAGGGCCAAGCCTCGGGGAGCAGTACTTC. It encodes CASSLSGPSLGEQYF.

The chain carries TRBV11-2 and TRBJ1-1; 9 positions match TRBD1. Germline V gene sequence: CDR1 SGHAT, CDR2 FQNNGV. The CDR3 length is 16 residues. Trimming cost V 6 bases and J 0 bases; bases outside gene matches: 8. As DNA, the CDR3 is TGTGCCAGCAGACCGGACAGGGGAAAGATGAACACTGAAGCTTTCTTT. This encodes CASRPDRGKMNTEAFF.

This clone was counted only a few times. The CDR3 sequence: CASSLGGLSGGAYNEQFF. The DNA for the CDR3 is TGTGCCAGCAGTTTGGGGGGGCTTAGCGGGGGGGCCTACAATGAGCAGTTCTTC. The chain uses TRBV27 and TRBJ2-1, with TRBD2 identical over 11 bases. After removal of 3 bases from V and 2 bases from J, the junction contained 9 bases not matched to a gene. This CDR3 is built from 18 residues. Looked up from germline, CDR1 is MNHEY and CDR2 is SMNVEV (reference sequence).

The CDR3 region is CASSWLGGNEKLFF. In nucleotides, the CDR3 is TGCGCCAGCAGCTGGCTAGGGGGTAATGAAAAACTGTTTTTT. The chain carries TRBV5-1 and TRBJ1-4; tentative D call: TRBD1 (6 bases). V was pared by 3 bases and J by 4 bases, with 10 bases between. This CDR3 contains 14 residues. Looked up from germline, CDR1 is SGHRS and CDR2 is YFSETQ.

The chain is built from TRBV29-1 and TRBJ2-3; D ambiguous. Germline lookup yields CDR1 SQVTM and CDR2 ANQGSEA. This CDR3 region has 13 residues. V was cut by 3 bases and J by 1 base, with 8 bases left in between. As DNA, the CDR3 is TGCAGCGTTGACCTTCCTCGCACAGATACGCAGTATTTT. It specifies CSVDLPRTDTQYF.

This clone was seen once. The chain links TRBV7-9 to TRBJ1-1, with D perhaps TRBD1 (5 bases). The CDR3 is 14 amino acids. The V and J ends lost 2 bases and 1 base respectively, with 8 bases between them. CDR1 and CDR2 (germline): SEHNR, FQNEAQ (reference sequence). The chain's CDR3 is CASSLNGQNTEAFF. CDR3 nucleotide sequence: TGTGCCAGCAGCTTAAACGGACAGAACACTGAAGCTTTCTTT.

The V gene is TRBV11-2, the J gene TRBJ2-2; tentatively, D is TRBD1 (6 bases). Germline CDR1 reads SGHAT; CDR2 reads FQNNGV. The length of the CDR3 is 14 residues. Trimming left V 5 bases short and J 3 bases short, with 10 bases between. As DNA, the CDR3 is TGTGCCAGCAGCCTCCAGGGGTACACCGGGGAGCTGTTTTTT. Amino acid sequence: CASSLQGYTGELFF.

CDR3 loop: CASSQALAGGDKETQYF. For the CDR3, the DNA is TGTGCCAGCAGCCAAGCCCTAGCGGGGGGGGACAAAGAGACCCAGTACTTC. The chain carries TRBV4-2 and TRBJ2-5; 12 bases agree with TRBD2. V lost 1 base to trimming and J lost 3 bases; unmatched junction nucleotides: 6. CDR3 size: 17 residues. Germline loops: CDR1 LGHNA, CDR2 YNFKEQ.

This clone has a single count. This chain uses TRBV19 with TRBJ1-4, with 8 bases lining up with TRBD1. After removal of 6 bases from V and 8 bases from J, the junction contained 2 bases not matched to a gene. The CDR3 consists of 12 residues. The germline V gene has CDR1 LNHDA and CDR2 SQIVND (reference sequence). CDR3 sequence (DNA): TGTGCCAGTAGGACAGGGGTCGAAAAACTGTTTTTT. Amino acids: CASRTGVEKLFF.